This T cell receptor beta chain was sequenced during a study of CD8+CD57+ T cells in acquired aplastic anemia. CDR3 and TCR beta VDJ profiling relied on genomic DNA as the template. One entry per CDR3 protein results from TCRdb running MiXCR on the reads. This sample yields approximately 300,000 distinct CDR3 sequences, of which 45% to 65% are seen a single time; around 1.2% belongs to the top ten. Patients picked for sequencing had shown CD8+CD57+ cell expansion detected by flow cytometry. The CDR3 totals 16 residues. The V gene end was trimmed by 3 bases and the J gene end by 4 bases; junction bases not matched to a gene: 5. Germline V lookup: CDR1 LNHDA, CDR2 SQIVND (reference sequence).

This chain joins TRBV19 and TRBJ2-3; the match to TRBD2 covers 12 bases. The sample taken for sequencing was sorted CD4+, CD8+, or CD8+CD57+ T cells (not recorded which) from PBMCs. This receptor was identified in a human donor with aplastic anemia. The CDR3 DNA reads TGTGCCAGTAGTATTGCACTAGCGGGGGGTTCAGATACGCAGTATTTT. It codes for CASSIALAGGSDTQYF.